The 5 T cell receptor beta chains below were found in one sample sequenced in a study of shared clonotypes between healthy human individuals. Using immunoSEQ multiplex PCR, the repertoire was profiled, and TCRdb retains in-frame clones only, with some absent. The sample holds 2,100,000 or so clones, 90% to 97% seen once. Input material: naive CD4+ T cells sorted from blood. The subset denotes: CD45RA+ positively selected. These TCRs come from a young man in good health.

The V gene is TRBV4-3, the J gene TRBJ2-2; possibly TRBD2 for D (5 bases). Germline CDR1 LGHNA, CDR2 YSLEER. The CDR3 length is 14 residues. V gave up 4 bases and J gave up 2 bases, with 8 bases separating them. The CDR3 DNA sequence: TGCGCCAGCAGCCGGGAGCGAAACACCGGGGAGCTGTTTTTT. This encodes CASSRERNTGELFF.

In DNA form, the CDR3 reads TGTGCCAGCAGCCCTAATAACTATGGCTACACCTTC. Its protein is CASSPNNYGYTF. The chain combines TRBV5-5 with TRBJ1-2; D gene unclear. The CDR3 runs to 12 residues. With 4 bases removed from V and 1 base from J, the gap between germline ends came to 5 bases. Looked up from germline, CDR1 is SGHKS and CDR2 is YYEKEE (reference sequence).

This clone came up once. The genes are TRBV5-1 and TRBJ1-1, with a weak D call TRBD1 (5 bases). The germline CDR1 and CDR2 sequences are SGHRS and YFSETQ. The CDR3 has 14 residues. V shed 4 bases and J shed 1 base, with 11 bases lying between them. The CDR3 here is CASSQGNGNTEAFF. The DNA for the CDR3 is TGCGCCAGCAGCCAGGGAAATGGGAACACTGAAGCTTTCTTT.

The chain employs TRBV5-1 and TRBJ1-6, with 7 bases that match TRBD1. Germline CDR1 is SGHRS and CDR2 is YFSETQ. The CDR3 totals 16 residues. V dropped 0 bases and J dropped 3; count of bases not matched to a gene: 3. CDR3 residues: CASSLAGQVYNSPLHF. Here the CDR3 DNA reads TGCGCCAGCAGCTTGGCCGGACAGGTCTATAATTCACCCCTCCACTTT.

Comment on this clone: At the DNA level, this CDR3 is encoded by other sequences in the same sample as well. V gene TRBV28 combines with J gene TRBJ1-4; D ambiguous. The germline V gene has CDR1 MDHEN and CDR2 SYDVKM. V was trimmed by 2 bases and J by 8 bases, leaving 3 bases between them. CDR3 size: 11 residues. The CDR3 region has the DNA TGTGCCAGCAGTTTAGGGGAAAAACTGTTTTTT. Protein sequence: CASSLGEKLFF.